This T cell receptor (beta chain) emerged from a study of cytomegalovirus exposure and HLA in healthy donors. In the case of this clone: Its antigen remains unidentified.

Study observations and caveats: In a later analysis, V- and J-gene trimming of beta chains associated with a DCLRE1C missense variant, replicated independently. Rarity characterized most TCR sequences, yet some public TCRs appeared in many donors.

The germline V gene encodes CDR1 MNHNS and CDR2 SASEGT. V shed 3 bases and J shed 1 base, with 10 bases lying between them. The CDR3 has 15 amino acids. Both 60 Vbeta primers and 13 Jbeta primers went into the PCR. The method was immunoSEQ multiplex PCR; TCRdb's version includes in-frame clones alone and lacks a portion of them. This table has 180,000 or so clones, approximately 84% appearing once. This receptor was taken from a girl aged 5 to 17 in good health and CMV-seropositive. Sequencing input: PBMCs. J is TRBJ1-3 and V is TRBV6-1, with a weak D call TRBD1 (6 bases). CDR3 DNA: TGTGCCAGCAGTGAGGGAAGGGGGTCTGGAAACACCATATATTTT. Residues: CASSEGRGSGNTIYF.